What follows describes a single TCR beta chain. The sample is drawn from a study of shared clonotypes between healthy human individuals. Measured with immunoSEQ multiplex PCR; TCRdb has only the in-frame clones, and not every one. Altogether 500,000 to 650,000 clones are present, 70% to 80% being singletons, with the ten largest covering around 13%. The J segment lost 4 bases and the V segment lost 4 bases, leaving 9 bases of the junction unmatched. The CDR3 totals 17 residues. CDR1 is SGHRS and CDR2 is YFSETQ in the germline V gene. This receptor was taken from a woman aged 35 to 49 in good health. Some clones in this sample may be carry-over from other donors' samples. The chain joins TRBV5-1 to TRBJ2-5; 14 bases agree with TRBD2. The sequencing sample was made of PBMCs. CDR3 sequence: CASSPTSGRAFVETQYF. The CDR3 bases are TGCGCCAGCAGCCCGACTAGCGGGAGGGCCTTCGTAGAGACCCAGTACTTC.